A single sample is the source of the 21 T cell receptor beta chains below, sequenced in a study of chemoradiotherapy in HPV16-positive cancers. Measured with immunoSEQ multiplex PCR; TCRdb has only the in-frame clones, and not every one. Altogether more than 10,000 clones are present, over 75% being singletons, with the ten largest covering roughly 5.7%. The sample consisted of blood, taken from a patient who underwent chemoradiotherapy. The source of these receptors is a human donor with HPV-associated anogenital cancer.

The sample holds one count of this clone. The V and J genes are TRBV5-1 and TRBJ1-5; 12 bases map to TRBD1. V trimming: 7 bases; J trimming: 1 base; junction bases outside the gene matches: 9. The germline V gene has CDR1 SGHRS and CDR2 YFSETQ. The CDR3 is 17 residues long. The CDR3 region has the DNA TGCGCCAGCCTACCGGGACAGGGGGCGAGGAGCAATCAGCCCCAGCATTTT. It encodes CASLPGQGARSNQPQHF. Full variable domain (missing parts from reference TRBV5-1 and TRBJ1-5): KAGVTQTPRYLIKTRGQQVTLSCSPISGHRSVSWYQQTPGQGLQFLFEYFSETQRNKGNFPGRFSGRQFSNSRSEMNVSTLELGDSALYLCASLPGQGARSNQPQHFGDGTRLSIL.

The chain employs TRBV9 and TRBJ1-6, with 7 bases fitting TRBD1. Germline CDR1 reads SGDLS; CDR2 reads YYNGEE. The CDR3 is made up of 15 amino acids. V dropped 5 bases and J dropped 7; count of bases not matched to a gene: 9. The CDR3 coding sequence is TGTGCCAGCAGGAAAATTGACAGGGACAATTCACCCCTCCACTTT. Translation gives CASRKIDRDNSPLHF.

This chain uses TRBV28 with TRBJ1-1; D may be TRBD1 (5 bases). Per the germline V gene, CDR1 is MDHEN and CDR2 is SYDVKM. Trimming left V 8 bases short and J 3 bases short, with 19 bases between. The CDR3 has 15 residues. The CDR3 sequence is CASVSYGGGDTEAFF. Here the CDR3 DNA reads TGTGCCAGCGTTAGCTATGGGGGAGGCGACACTGAAGCTTTCTTT.

V and J are TRBV9 and TRBJ1-1; possible D gene TRBD1, 5 bases. Trimming stripped 0 bases from V and 4 bases from J, with 16 bases between. This CDR3 region has 16 residues. The germline gives CDR1 SGDLS, CDR2 YYNGEE. The CDR3 loop reads CASSVDPGPAGTEAFF. Written as DNA, the CDR3 is TGTGCCAGCAGCGTAGACCCGGGACCGGCGGGCACTGAAGCTTTCTTT.

This rearrangement joins TRBV19 to TRBJ1-5, with TRBD1 matching 10 bases. The CDR3 is made up of 16 amino acids. Trimming at V came to 3 bases and at J to 6 bases, leaving 8 bases not matched to a gene. Germline lookup yields CDR1 LNHDA and CDR2 SQIVND (reference sequence). In nucleotides, the CDR3 is TGTGCCAGTAGTATGGGGTCCGACAGGGGGCGTCAGCCCCAGCATTTT. It specifies CASSMGSDRGRQPQHF. Complete variable domain (other parts from reference TRBV19 and TRBJ1-5): DGGITQSPKYLFRKEGQNVTLSCEQNLNHDAMYWYRQDPGQGLRLIYYSQIVNDFQKGDIAEGYSVSREKKESFPLTVTSAQKNPTAFYLCASSMGSDRGRQPQHFGDGTRLSIL.

This clone was counted only a few times. V is TRBV27 and J is TRBJ2-5; D uncertain. The CDR3 extends over 14 amino acids. Germline V gene sequence: CDR1 MNHEY, CDR2 SMNVEV (reference sequence). Trimming left V 6 bases short and J 1 base short, with 12 bases between. CDR3 residues: CASSSSGPQETQYF. In DNA form, the CDR3 reads TGTGCCAGCAGCTCTTCGGGTCCCCAAGAGACCCAGTACTTC.

V and J are TRBV11-2 and TRBJ2-5, with TRBD1 matching over 9 bases. This CDR3 region has 17 residues. Trimming removed 4 bases from V and 0 bases from J; junction bases left unmatched: 9. Germline V gene data show CDR1 as SGHAT and CDR2 as FQNNGV. CDR3 sequence: CASSSGTGSMYQETQYF. Written as DNA, the CDR3 is TGTGCCAGCAGCTCCGGGACAGGGTCAATGTACCAAGAGACCCAGTACTTC. Variable domain in full (rest from reference TRBV11-2 and TRBJ2-5): EAGVAQSPRYKIIEKRQSVAFWCNPISGHATLYWYQQILGQGPKLLIQFQNNGVVDDSQLPKDRFSAERLKGVDSTLKIQPAKLEDSAVYLCASSSGTGSMYQETQYFGPGTRLLVL.

J is TRBJ2-1 and V is TRBV2, with no clear D. V dropped 4 bases and J dropped 6 bases, with 4 bases sitting between them. Germline V CDR1 and CDR2: SNHLY, FYNNEI. There are 11 residues in the CDR3. For the CDR3, the DNA is TGTGCCAGCAGTGCAGCCAATGAGCAGTTCTTC. Amino acids: CASSAANEQFF.

The chain joins TRBV18 to TRBJ2-7; perhaps TRBD1 as D (6 bases). The CDR3 has 13 residues. Germline CDR1 KGHSH, CDR2 LQKENI. V was cut by 4 bases and J by 4 bases, with 11 bases left in between. CDR3 bases: TGTGCCAGCTCACTAAAACAGGGTTACGAGCAGTACTTC. It translates to CASSLKQGYEQYF.

The chain carries TRBV6-5 and TRBJ2-7; D gene ambiguous. The CDR3 consists of 14 residues. Per germline, CDR1 MNHEY and CDR2 SVGAGI. Trimming removed 2 bases at V and 1 base at J, with 9 bases between. The CDR3 nucleotides read TGTGCCAGCAGTTACGGGCCCGTTTCCTACGAGCAGTACTTC. This encodes CASSYGPVSYEQYF.

This chain uses TRBV27 with TRBJ1-6; 10 positions match TRBD1. V trimming: 1 base; J trimming: 2 bases; junction bases outside the gene matches: 5. Germline V gives CDR1 MNHEY, CDR2 SMNVEV (reference sequence). The CDR3 extends over 18 amino acids. CDR3 DNA sequence: TGTGCCAGCAGTTTATGGGACAGGGGATTGGCCTATAATTCACCCCTCCACTTT. It codes for CASSLWDRGLAYNSPLHF.

CDR3 sequence reads: CASSSAQGSGYTF. CDR3 DNA: TGCGCCAGCAGCTCAGCCCAGGGTTCTGGCTACACCTTC. The V gene is TRBV5-1, the J gene TRBJ1-2; a weak D match, TRBD1 (5 bases). The germline V gene encodes CDR1 SGHRS and CDR2 YFSETQ. The CDR3 is 13 amino acids. Trimming cost V 3 bases and J 7 bases, with 13 bases left between them. The complete variable domain, with remaining parts taken from reference TRBV5-1 and TRBJ1-2, reads KAGVTQTPRYLIKTRGQQVTLSCSPISGHRSVSWYQQTPGQGLQFLFEYFSETQRNKGNFPGRFSGRQFSNSRSEMNVSTLELGDSALYLCASSSAQGSGYTFGSGTRLTVV.

V gene TRBV4-1 combines with J gene TRBJ2-1; 15 nucleotides align to TRBD2. Trimming at V came to 0 bases and at J to 7 bases, leaving 7 bases not matched to a gene. CDR3 length: 18 amino acids. Looked up from germline, CDR1 is MGHRA and CDR2 is YSYEKL. The CDR3 DNA follows: TGCGCCAGCAGCCAAGAACCCTGGACTAGCGGGGGGGCAAATGAGCAGTTCTTC. Translation: CASSQEPWTSGGANEQFF.

The chain uses TRBV11-1 and TRBJ1-1, with D perhaps TRBD1 (5 bases). CDR3 size: 15 residues. Trimming stripped 0 bases from V and 2 bases from J, with 10 bases between. Germline CDR1 reads SGHAT; CDR2 reads FQDESV (reference sequence). The DNA for the CDR3 is TGTGCCAGCAGCTTAGCGGAGGGGATAAACACTGAAGCTTTCTTT. As protein: CASSLAEGINTEAFF.

This rearrangement joins TRBV5-1 to TRBJ2-7; D perhaps matches TRBD2 (5 bases). CDR3 size: 14 residues. Germline CDR1 and CDR2: SGHRS and YFSETQ. The V gene lost 0 bases and the J gene lost 2 bases, with 9 bases spanning the gap. DNA of the CDR3: TGCGCCAGCAGCTTGGACCAGACTACCTACGAGCAGTACTTC. Amino acid sequence: CASSLDQTTYEQYF.

This chain connects TRBV10-2 to TRBJ1-2, with D possibly TRBD1 on 5 matching bases. The CDR3 is 15 amino acids. V gave up 2 bases and J gave up 4 bases, with 14 bases separating them. In germline, CDR1 is WSHSY, CDR2 SAAADI. The DNA for the CDR3 is TGCGCCAGCAGTGAGGGAGGTTCGACAGTCTATGGCTACACCTTC. Amino acid sequence: CASSEGGSTVYGYTF.

The genes are TRBV5-1 and TRBJ1-1; 11 bases are a match to TRBD1. The CDR3 runs 15 residues. V shed 4 bases, J shed 4 bases, and the junction held 6 bases outside the gene matches. Germline assignment: CDR1 SGHRS and CDR2 YFSETQ. The CDR3 coding sequence is TGCGCCAGCAGCACAGGACAGGGGGCGAGCACTGAAGCTTTCTTT. It translates to CASSTGQGASTEAFF.

The DNA for the CDR3 is TGTGCCATCAGTGAATCGCAGGGCAGGGGTAGCACTGAAGCTTTCTTT. It yields the protein CAISESQGRGSTEAFF. The genes are TRBV10-3 and TRBJ1-1, with D maybe TRBD1 (6 bases). The CDR3 has 16 residues. Trimming took 3 bases from V and 4 from J, leaving 18 bases between them. Germline CDR1 reads ENHRY; CDR2 reads SYGVKD.

V usage is TRBV4-2 and J usage is TRBJ2-3; D is unclear. Germline V gene sequence: CDR1 LGHNA, CDR2 YNFKEQ. The V end was cut by 3 bases, the J end by 1 base, with 8 bases between. The CDR3 has 14 residues. The CDR3 protein is CASSHSYGTDTQYF. The CDR3 DNA reads TGTGCCAGCAGCCACTCCTACGGCACAGATACGCAGTATTTT.

This clone showed up just once. The gene calls are TRBV14 and TRBJ2-7, with D perhaps assigned TRBD1 or TRBD2 (5 bases each). This CDR3 has 12 amino acids. The V gene's germline CDR1 is SGHDN and CDR2 FVKESK. V dropped 4 bases and J dropped 2 bases, with 6 bases sitting between them. The CDR3 DNA follows: TGTGCCAGCAGCCCGGGACCCTACGAGCAGTACGTC. Its translation: CASSPGPYEQYV.

V is TRBV19 and J is TRBJ1-2; TRBD1 matches at 12 bases. V lost 3 bases and J lost 8; bases outside the gene matches: 13. Per germline, CDR1 LNHDA and CDR2 SQIVND (reference sequence). This CDR3 contains 17 residues. CDR3 protein: CASSIARGTGGFGGYTF. The DNA of the CDR3 is TGTGCCAGTAGTATCGCACGGGGGACAGGGGGCTTTGGGGGCTACACCTTC.